The subject of this entry is one TCR beta chain. The entry originates in a study of technical replicates of blood from several donors. V lost 1 base, J lost 2 bases, and 7 bases lay in between. CDR1 and CDR2 (germline): SGHTA, FQGNSA. CDR3 length equals 14 residues. Some clones are missing from TCRdb's copy, which holds only in-frame ones; the method was immunoSEQ multiplex PCR. The table lists under 65,000 clones, 86% of them singletons. The sample consisted of PBMCs. The chain combines TRBV7-2 with TRBJ2-3; D unresolved. The sequence came from a human donor in good health. Some clones in this sample may be carry-over from other donors' samples. The CDR3 DNA sequence: TGTGCCAGCAGCTTAGAAAGCCCCACAGATACGCAGTATTTT. It yields the protein CASSLESPTDTQYF.